These 20 T cell receptor beta chains came from one sample sequenced in a study of vaccination and CD4 T cells after COVID-19. The antigens of these receptors remain unknown. Treatment meaning: roughly ten-day PBMC culture with coronavirus spike peptide pools or control peptides (ViraFEST assay). Ahead of the COVID-19 pandemic (2011-2018), the CD4+ T cells of the unexposed donor were collected. The Oncomine TCR Beta short-read assay was applied to DNA of cultured CD4+ T cells. Investigators isolated genomic DNA from cultured CD4+ T cells. TCRdb analysed the PCR reads with MiXCR anew, one entry per CDR3 protein. The data contain roughly 10,000 distinct CDR3 sequences, under 40% of them seen just once; the ten biggest clones take up 15% to 25%. Material: CD4+ T cells from blood, cultured in vitro. These receptors were taken from a human donor in good health.

The chain is built from TRBV27 and TRBJ1-6, with TRBD1 matching over 11 bases. The CDR3 has 17 residues. J gave up 6 bases and V 2 bases, and 6 bases lay outside the gene matches. The germline V gene has CDR1 MNHEY and CDR2 SMNVEV (reference sequence). The CDR3 region has the DNA TGTGCCAGCAGTTTAAGGGGGACAGGGGGTTTTAATTCACCCCTCCACTTT. Translated: CASSLRGTGGFNSPLHF.

The chain carries TRBV7-2 and TRBJ2-1, with TRBD2 identical over 11 bases. J lost 4 bases, V lost 4 bases, and 6 bases had no gene match. The CDR3 consists of 16 residues. Germline V gene lookup returns CDR1 SGHTA and CDR2 FQGNSA. The CDR3 here is CASSYIAGGTYNEQFF. The CDR3, as DNA: TGTGCCAGCAGCTACATAGCGGGAGGGACTTACAATGAGCAGTTCTTC.

The CDR3 DNA reads as TGTGCCATCAGTTCCGCTAGCGAGACCTCCTACGAGCAGTACTTC. Protein sequence: CAISSASETSYEQYF. The rearrangement links TRBV10-3 to TRBJ2-7, with D tentatively TRBD2 (6 bases). CDR1 and CDR2 from the germline V gene are ENHRY and SYGVKD. The CDR3 contains 15 residues. Trimming removed 5 bases from V and 0 bases from J, with 14 bases in between.

This clonotype was seen once. V gene TRBV20-1 combines with J gene TRBJ2-7; 11 bases are a match to TRBD2. The CDR3 runs 15 residues. In germline, CDR1 is DFQATT, CDR2 SNEGSKA (reference sequence). Losses at the gene ends were 0 bases for V and 4 bases for J; bases not matched to a gene: 5. This CDR3 reads CSARDPSGRFYEQYF. DNA for the CDR3: TGCAGTGCTAGAGATCCTAGCGGGAGGTTTTACGAGCAGTACTTC.

This sequence joins TRBV6-5 and TRBJ2-7, with TRBD2 as a possible D gene (6 bases). Trimming left V 4 bases short and J 3 bases short, with 28 bases between. In germline, CDR1 is MNHEY, CDR2 SVGAGI. This CDR3 contains 19 residues. CDR3: CASSSPPFAPATRNYEQYF. CDR3 bases: TGTGCCAGCAGTTCCCCCCCCTTTGCACCAGCGACTAGAAACTACGAGCAGTACTTC.

This sequence joins TRBV12-3 or TRBV12-4 and TRBJ2-7; D perhaps matches TRBD2 (6 bases). The CDR3 totals 14 residues. Trimming removed 7 bases from V and 0 bases from J, with 13 bases in between. Written as DNA, the CDR3 is TGTGCCAGCACCCATGGGAGGACCTCCTACGAGCAGTACTTC. Translated, it gives CASTHGRTSYEQYF.

The V gene is TRBV6-1, the J gene TRBJ1-1; 8 bases map to TRBD1. Germline V gene lookup returns CDR1 MNHNS and CDR2 SASEGT. The CDR3 extends over 13 amino acids. Trimming at V came to 6 bases and at J to 6 bases, leaving 6 bases not matched to a gene. The CDR3 coding sequence is TGTGCCAGCAGCCGGACAGGGTCTCCTGAAGCTTTCTTT. This encodes CASSRTGSPEAFF.

This clonotype appeared a few times. V and J are TRBV2 and TRBJ2-7; 8 bases line up with TRBD2. The CDR3 consists of 13 residues. Germline V gene data show CDR1 as SNHLY and CDR2 as FYNNEI. The trim removed 10 bases at V and 2 bases at J, leaving 7 bases unmatched. The CDR3 coding sequence is TGTGCCACCCGACTAGCGCTCACCTACGAGCAGTACTTC. This sequence encodes CATRLALTYEQYF.

This clonotype was detected a few times. The rearrangement uses TRBV19 and TRBJ1-1; D ambiguous. The CDR3 totals 14 residues. The V end was cut by 3 bases, the J end by 1 base, with 9 bases between. Per the germline V gene, CDR1 is LNHDA and CDR2 is SQIVND (reference sequence). CDR3 in amino acids: CASSIGSQNTEAFF. CDR3 coding DNA: TGTGCCAGTAGTATCGGATCCCAGAACACTGAAGCTTTCTTT.

This clonotype was picked up a small number of times. CDR3 amino acids: CASSLISSLETQYF. CDR3 DNA: TGTGCCAGCAGCTTAATTTCTTCTCTGGAGACCCAGTACTTC. This chain joins TRBV7-2 and TRBJ2-5; D gene uncertain. CDR1 is SGHTA and CDR2 is FQGNSA in the germline V gene. V was trimmed by 2 bases and J by 5 bases, leaving 12 bases between them. The CDR3 runs 14 residues.

The rearrangement joins TRBV7-2 to TRBJ2-3, with 7 bases identical to TRBD2. Losses at the gene ends were 5 bases for V and 1 base for J; bases not matched to a gene: 12. The CDR3 is 17 residues long. Germline-derived CDR1 and CDR2 are SGHTA and FQGNSA. CDR3: CASSRGQRGAGTDTQYF. The CDR3, as DNA: TGTGCCAGCAGCCGAGGCCAGCGGGGTGCGGGCACAGATACGCAGTATTTT.

The chain carries TRBV20-1 and TRBJ1-2; weak D call: TRBD1 (5 bases). The CDR3 extends over 14 amino acids. Germline values: CDR1 DFQATT, CDR2 SNEGSKA (reference sequence). Trimming took off 5 bases at V and 7 bases at J, with 20 bases between the two ends. The CDR3 reads CSAHPGEGGGGYTF. The CDR3 bases are TGCAGTGCTCACCCCGGTGAGGGCGGGGGTGGCTACACCTTC.

The V call is TRBV6-1, the J call TRBJ1-2, with 9 bases lining up with TRBD1. The CDR3 covers 14 residues. Germline assignment: CDR1 MNHNS and CDR2 SASEGT. The V and J ends lost 5 bases and 9 bases, in that order; junction bases with no gene match: 10. CDR3 in DNA: TGTGCCAGCAGTAGCGACAGGGGGTCCTTCCGCTACACCTTC. This gives the protein CASSSDRGSFRYTF.

This chain links TRBV20-1 with TRBJ1-6, with D possibly being TRBD1 (5 bases). Between the trimmed V and J ends, which lost 6 bases and 1 base, there was a span of 10 bases. This CDR3 has 14 amino acids. In germline, CDR1 is DFQATT, CDR2 SNEGSKA (reference sequence). The CDR3 DNA reads as TGCAGTGCCGGGACGGTGTCCTATAATTCACCCCTCCACTTT. The encoded protein is CSAGTVSYNSPLHF.

The V gene is TRBV23-1, the J gene TRBJ2-5; possibly TRBD1 or TRBD2 for D (6 bases each). TRBV23-1 is an ORF for which the function is uncertain. CDR3 length equals 18 residues. The V end was cut by 2 bases, the J end by 5 bases, with 24 bases between. This chain's CDR3 is CASSQPGRGGRHVETQYF. DNA for the CDR3: TGCGCCAGCAGTCAACCCGGTCGTGGGGGGCGCCATGTGGAGACCCAGTACTTC.

The V and J genes are TRBV7-3 and TRBJ2-2; the D is unclear. Germline loops: CDR1 SGHTA, CDR2 FQGTGA. Trimming removed 0 bases at V and 1 base at J, with 9 bases between. The CDR3 consists of 16 residues. As DNA, the CDR3 is TGTGCCAGCAGCTTAACGATATACAGGAACACCGGGGAGCTGTTTTTT. Protein sequence: CASSLTIYRNTGELFF.

This clonotype was recorded a few times. This sequence joins TRBV20-1 and TRBJ2-1, with D possibly TRBD1 on 5 matching bases. The CDR3 runs 14 residues. Germline values: CDR1 DFQATT, CDR2 SNEGSKA (reference sequence). The V end lost 1 base, the J end lost 7 bases, and 14 bases lay between the germline ends. The CDR3 nucleotides read TGCAGTGCTAGAGGAGCAGGGATCGATAATGAGCAGTTCTTC. It translates to CSARGAGIDNEQFF.

This clonotype appeared a few times. J is TRBJ2-5 and V is TRBV7-6, with D uncertain. The CDR3 contains 11 residues. The V end was cut by 5 bases, the J end by 7 bases, with 8 bases between. CDR1 SGHVS and CDR2 FNYEAQ come from the germline V gene. CDR3: CASSVWGTQYF. Written as DNA, the CDR3 is TGTGCCAGCAGCGTCTGGGGGACCCAGTACTTC.

The chain's CDR3 is CASSLVGGRGYEQYF. The CDR3 DNA follows: TGCGCCAGCAGCTTGGTCGGGGGGCGCGGGTACGAGCAGTACTTC. The V call is TRBV5-1, the J call TRBJ2-7; D may be TRBD2 (7 bases). This CDR3 region has 15 residues. Trimming pared 0 bases from V and 4 bases from J, leaving 14 bases between. The germline V gene has CDR1 SGHRS and CDR2 YFSETQ.

This clonotype was observed a handful of times. The V and J genes are TRBV10-3 and TRBJ1-2; possibly TRBD1 for D (6 bases). Trimming shortened V by 6 bases and J by 4 bases, and 12 bases separated the two germline ends. CDR1 and CDR2 from the germline V gene are ENHRY and SYGVKD. This CDR3 contains 13 residues. The CDR3 nucleotides read TGTGCCATCAGGGACCGGGACACCTATGGCTACACCTTC. Amino acids: CAIRDRDTYGYTF.